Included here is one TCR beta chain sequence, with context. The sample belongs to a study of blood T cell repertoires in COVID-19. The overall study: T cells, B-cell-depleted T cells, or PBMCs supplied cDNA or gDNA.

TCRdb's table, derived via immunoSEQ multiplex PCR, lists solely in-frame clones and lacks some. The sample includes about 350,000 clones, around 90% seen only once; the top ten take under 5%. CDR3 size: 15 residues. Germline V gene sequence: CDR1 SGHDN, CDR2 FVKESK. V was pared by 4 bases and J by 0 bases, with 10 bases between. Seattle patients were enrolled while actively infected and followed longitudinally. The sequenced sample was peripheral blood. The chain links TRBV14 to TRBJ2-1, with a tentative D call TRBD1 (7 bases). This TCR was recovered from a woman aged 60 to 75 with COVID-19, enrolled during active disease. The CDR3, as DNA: TGTGCCAGCAGCCGGGGGGACAGCTCCTACAATGAGCAGTTCTTC. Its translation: CASSRGDSSYNEQFF.